This TCR beta chain was found in a study of T cell responses to AZD1222 COVID-19 vaccine. Measured with immunoSEQ multiplex PCR; TCRdb has only the in-frame clones, and not every one. This sample carries 150,000 to 200,000 clones, roughly 94% of them seen once, and the ten largest clones take about 1%. The receptor's source is an adult who received the AZD1222 COVID-19 vaccine. The sample consisted of peripheral blood, taken 28 days after the second AZD1222 dose.

CDR3 loop: CASSESGDNSPLHF. CDR3 DNA sequence: TGTGCCAGCAGTGAATCGGGCGATAATTCACCCCTCCACTTT. This chain uses TRBV25-1 with TRBJ1-6; D is ambiguous. The CDR3 has 14 amino acids. CDR1 MGHDK and CDR2 SYGVNS come from the germline V gene. V shed 1 base and J shed 5 bases, with 6 bases lying between them. Full variable domain (missing parts from reference TRBV25-1 and TRBJ1-6): EADIYQTPRYLVIGTGKKITLECSQTMGHDKMYWYQQDPGMELHLIHYSYGVNSTEKGDLSSESTVSRIRTEHFPLTLESARPSHTSQYLCASSESGDNSPLHFGNGTRLTVT.